A selection of T cell receptor beta chains follows, all from one sample in a study of blood T cells in healthy people across ages. TCRdb called the 5' RACE reads again in MiXCR, with one record for every CDR3 protein. The data contain under 800,000 distinct CDR3 sequences, 35% to 45% of them seen just once; the ten biggest clones take up 20% to 25%. Input material: blood. The receptors here all came from a woman in her sixties in good health. CDR3s include the opening cysteine and the closing phenylalanine or tryptophan. Each record gives: J gene, D gene, clone size, V gene, CDR3 DNA, CDR3 protein. D genes are given only for firm matches. A row's size may be missing; if present it is once, few, many or a size class.

>TRBJ2-5|TRBD1|NA|TRBV24-1
TGTGCCACCAGCGATCCGGGACAGGGTACGAAGAATGAGCAGTACTTC
CATSDPGQGTKNEQYF
>TRBJ2-1|NA|NA|TRBV29-1
TGCAGCGTTCGGACGGAAAGCTCCTACAATGAGCAGTTCTTC
CSVRTESSYNEQFF
>TRBJ2-5|TRBD1|many|TRBV20-1
TGCAGTGCTAGTTTAGTGGGACAGGGACAAGAGACCCAGTACTTC
CSASLVGQGQETQYF
>TRBJ2-5|TRBD1|few|TRBV6-2/TRBV6-3
TGTGCCAGCAGTGACCCAAGGACAGGTGCAGATACGAAGCAGTACTTC
CASSDPRTGADTKQYF
>TRBJ2-4|TRBD2|NA|TRBV5-1
TGCGCCAGCAGCTTCCTCCTAGCGGGAGTCGATGAGCAGTACTTC
CASSFLLAGVDEQYF
>TRBJ1-1|NA|NA|TRBV7-2
TGTGCCAGCAGTGCAAGTTACACTGAAGCTTTCTTT
CASSASYTEAFF
>TRBJ1-5|TRBD1|NA|TRBV10-3
TGTGCCATCAGTGAGTCGACAGGGGATATGGGCAATCAGCCCCAGCATTTT
CAISESTGDMGNQPQHF
>TRBJ2-7|NA|few|TRBV4-3
TGCGCCAGCAGCCCGAGGTGGGAGTTGGGCGAGCAGTACTTC
CASSPRWELGEQYF
>TRBJ2-3|TRBD1|many|TRBV12-3/TRBV12-4
TGTGCCAGCAGGGCCCGGGACAGGGGGCACGATACGCAGTATTTT
CASRARDRGHDTQYF
>TRBJ2-2|NA|NA|TRBV7-3
TGTGCCAGCAGTTCGAGACTAGGGAACACCGGGGAGCTGTTTTTT
CASSSRLGNTGELFF
>TRBJ2-3|NA|NA|TRBV6-1
TGTGCCAGCAGTGCACCCGGGGGCTGGCGCACAGATACGCAGTATTTT
CASSAPGGWRTDTQYF
>TRBJ2-3|NA|few|TRBV7-7
TGTGCCAGCAGGCCTCTGGGGGCAATTACAGATACGCAGTATTTT
CASRPLGAITDTQYF
>TRBJ2-7|TRBD2|once|TRBV28
TGTGCCAGCAGTTTGAAGCGGGGGGGCTACGAGCAGTACTTC
CASSLKRGGYEQYF
>TRBJ2-7|NA|NA|TRBV12-3/TRBV12-4
TGTGCCAGCAGTATTGGATCCTTGGGGCGCTCCGAGCAGTACTTC
CASSIGSLGRSEQYF
>TRBJ2-5|TRBD2|few|TRBV13
TGTGCCAGCAGCTACCGCGGGGGTTGGGAGACCCAGTACTTC
CASSYRGGWETQYF
>TRBJ2-3|NA|NA|TRBV5-1
TGCGCCAGCAGTTACGGACAGGCGTCGGGGGCAGATACGCAGTATTTT
CASSYGQASGADTQYF
>TRBJ2-4|TRBD1|many|TRBV29-1
TGCAGCGTCGACTCAGGACAGGGGGGAAACATTCAGTACTTC
CSVDSGQGGNIQYF
>TRBJ2-7|NA|few|TRBV5-1
TGCGCCAGCAGCTTCAACCTAGCTCGGAACGAGCAGTACTTC
CASSFNLARNEQYF